This T cell receptor (beta chain) was identified in a study of OX40 agonist ivuxolimab in advanced cancers. Study observations and caveats: In general, CD8+ T cells held more expanded clones than CD4+ did, on average.

TCRdb keeps only in-frame clones here, not all; method: immunoSEQ multiplex PCR. This sample has about 59,000 clones; 70% to 90% occur once, and the top ten carry about 0.76%. Germline values: CDR1 SGHDN, CDR2 FVKESK. CDR3 length: 16 residues. V was pared by 4 bases and J by 0 bases, with 5 bases of the junction left unmatched. Turning to this clone: Antigen specificity is unknown.

The chain carries TRBV14 and TRBJ2-1; the match to TRBD2 covers 8 bases. The sequencing here drew on CD4+ or CD8+ T cells sorted from blood, taken in a trial of the OX40 agonist ivuxolimab. The receptor was derived from an adult with an advanced solid tumor such as melanoma, head and neck, liver or kidney cancer. CDR3 sequence (DNA): TGTGCCAGCAGCCCGGATAGCGGGGACTCCTACAATGAGCAGTTCTTC. As protein: CASSPDSGDSYNEQFF.